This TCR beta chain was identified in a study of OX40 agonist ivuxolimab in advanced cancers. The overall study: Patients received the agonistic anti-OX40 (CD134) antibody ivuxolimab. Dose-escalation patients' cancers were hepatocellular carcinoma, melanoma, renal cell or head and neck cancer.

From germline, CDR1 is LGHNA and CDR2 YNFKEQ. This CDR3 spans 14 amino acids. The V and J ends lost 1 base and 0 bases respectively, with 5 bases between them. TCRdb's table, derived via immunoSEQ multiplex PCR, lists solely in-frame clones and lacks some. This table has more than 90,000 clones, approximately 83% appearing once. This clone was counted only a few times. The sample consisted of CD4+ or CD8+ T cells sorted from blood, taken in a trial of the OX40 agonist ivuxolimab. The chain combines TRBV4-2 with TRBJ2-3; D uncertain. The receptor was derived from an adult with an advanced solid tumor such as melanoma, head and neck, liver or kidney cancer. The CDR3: CASSQAKSTDTQYF. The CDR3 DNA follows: TGTGCCAGCAGCCAAGCGAAAAGCACAGATACGCAGTATTTT.